This T cell receptor beta chain emerged from a study of T cell responses to AZD1222 COVID-19 vaccine. Assay: immunoSEQ multiplex PCR; the TCRdb copy retains only in-frame clones and omits some. Counted here are 150,000 to 200,000 clones, about 89% occurring once; the ten biggest clones make up around 1.2%. The V and J ends lost 5 bases and 4 bases, in that order; junction bases with no gene match: 7. This CDR3 has 14 residues. CDR1 LNHDA and CDR2 SQIVND come from the germline V gene (reference sequence). Study results and caveats: Close to half of spike-specific TCRs reportedly recognize unmutated variant regions. Only six individuals given AZD1222 were seropositive at baseline.

As regards this clone: Antigen: not known.

The sequence came from an adult who received the AZD1222 COVID-19 vaccine. The chain couples TRBV19 to TRBJ2-7, with 8 nucleotides matching TRBD1. This specimen consisted of peripheral blood, obtained 28 days after the second AZD1222 dose. CDR3 amino acids: CASSPWDRLYEQYF. The CDR3 region has the DNA TGTGCCAGTAGTCCCTGGGACAGGTTATACGAGCAGTACTTC.